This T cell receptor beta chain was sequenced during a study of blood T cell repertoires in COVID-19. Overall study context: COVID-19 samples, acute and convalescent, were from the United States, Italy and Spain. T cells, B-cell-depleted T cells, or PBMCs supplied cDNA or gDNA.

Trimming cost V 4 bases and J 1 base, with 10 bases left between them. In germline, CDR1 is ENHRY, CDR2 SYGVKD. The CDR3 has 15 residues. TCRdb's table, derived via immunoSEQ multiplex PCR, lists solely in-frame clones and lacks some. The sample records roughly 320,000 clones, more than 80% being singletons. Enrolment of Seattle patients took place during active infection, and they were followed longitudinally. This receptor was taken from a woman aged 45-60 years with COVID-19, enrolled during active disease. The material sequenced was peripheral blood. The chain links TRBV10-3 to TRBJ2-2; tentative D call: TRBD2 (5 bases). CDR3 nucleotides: TGTGCCATCAGTGCCCCCAGCGGGAACACCGGGGAGCTGTTTTTT. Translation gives CAISAPSGNTGELFF.